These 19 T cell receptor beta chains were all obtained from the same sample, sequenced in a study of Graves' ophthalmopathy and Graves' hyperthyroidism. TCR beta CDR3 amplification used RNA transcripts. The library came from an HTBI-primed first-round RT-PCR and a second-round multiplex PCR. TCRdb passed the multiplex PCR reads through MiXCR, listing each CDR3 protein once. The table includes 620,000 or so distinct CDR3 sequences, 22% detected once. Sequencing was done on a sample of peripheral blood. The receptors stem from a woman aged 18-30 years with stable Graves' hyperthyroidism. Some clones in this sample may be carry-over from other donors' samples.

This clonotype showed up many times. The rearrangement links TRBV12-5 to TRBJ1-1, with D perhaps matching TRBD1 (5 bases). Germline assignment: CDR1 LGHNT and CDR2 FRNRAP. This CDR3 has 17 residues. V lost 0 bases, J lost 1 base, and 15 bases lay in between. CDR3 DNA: TGTGCTAGTGGTTTGGTACTTCAGGGACGGGCGAACACTGAAGCTTTCTTT. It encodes CASGLVLQGRANTEAFF.

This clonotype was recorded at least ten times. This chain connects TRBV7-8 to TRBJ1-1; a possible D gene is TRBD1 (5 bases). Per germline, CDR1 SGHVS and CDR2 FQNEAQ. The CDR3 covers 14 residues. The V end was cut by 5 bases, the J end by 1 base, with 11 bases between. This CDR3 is CASSKLTGNTEAFF. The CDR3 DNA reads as TGTGCCAGCAGCAAATTAACAGGGAACACTGAAGCTTTCTTT.

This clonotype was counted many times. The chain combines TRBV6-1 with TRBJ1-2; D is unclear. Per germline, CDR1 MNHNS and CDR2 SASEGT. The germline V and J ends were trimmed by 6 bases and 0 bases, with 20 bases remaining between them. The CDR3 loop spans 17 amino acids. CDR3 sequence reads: CASREHTPHFPNYGYTF. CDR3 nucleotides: TGTGCCAGCAGGGAACATACCCCACATTTTCCTAACTATGGCTACACCTTC.

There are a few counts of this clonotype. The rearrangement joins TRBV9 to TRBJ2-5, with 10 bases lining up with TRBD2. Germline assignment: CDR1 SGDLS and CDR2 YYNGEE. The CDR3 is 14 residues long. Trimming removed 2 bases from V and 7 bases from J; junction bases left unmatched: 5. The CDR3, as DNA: TGTGCCAGCAGCGTGCTAGCGGGGGCCCGGACCCAGTACTTC. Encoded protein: CASSVLAGARTQYF.

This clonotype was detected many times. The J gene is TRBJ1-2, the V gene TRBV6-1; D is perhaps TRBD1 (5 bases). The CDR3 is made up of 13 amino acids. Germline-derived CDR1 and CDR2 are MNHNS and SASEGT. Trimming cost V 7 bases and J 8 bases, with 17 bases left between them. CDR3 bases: TGTGCCAGCATGAACCGACAGTCCGGGGGCTACACCTTC. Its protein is CASMNRQSGGYTF.

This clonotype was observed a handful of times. The CDR3 DNA follows: TGCGCCAGCAGCTTGGCTGGGGGCCTACTACAAGAGACCCAGTACTTC. Protein sequence: CASSLAGGLLQETQYF. The rearrangement joins TRBV5-1 to TRBJ2-5, with a possible D match to TRBD1 (6 bases). The V end lost 0 bases, the J end lost 2 bases, and 14 bases lay between the germline ends. Germline V gene sequence: CDR1 SGHRS, CDR2 YFSETQ. There are 16 residues in the CDR3.

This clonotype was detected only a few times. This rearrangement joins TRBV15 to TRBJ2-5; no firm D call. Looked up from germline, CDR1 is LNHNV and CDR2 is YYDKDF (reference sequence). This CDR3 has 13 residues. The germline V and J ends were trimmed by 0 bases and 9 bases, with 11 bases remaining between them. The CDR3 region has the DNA TGTGCCACCAGCAGAGACTACATTGAGGCCCAGTACTTC. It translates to CATSRDYIEAQYF.

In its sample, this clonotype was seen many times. The CDR3 is CASGSDRGYGYTF. Here the CDR3 DNA reads TGTGCTAGTGGTTCCGACAGGGGCTATGGCTACACCTTC. The V and J genes are TRBV12-5 and TRBJ1-2; 8 bases are shared with TRBD1. Germline assignment: CDR1 LGHNT and CDR2 FRNRAP. This CDR3 has 13 amino acids. Germline trimming cut 4 bases from V and 4 bases from J; bases unmatched to any gene: 2.

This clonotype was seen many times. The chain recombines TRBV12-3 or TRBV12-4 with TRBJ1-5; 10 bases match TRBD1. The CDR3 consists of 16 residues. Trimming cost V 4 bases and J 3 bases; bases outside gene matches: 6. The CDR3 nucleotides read TGTGCCAGCAGTTCTCGACAGGGGGCGATCAATCAGCCCCAGCATTTT. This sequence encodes CASSSRQGAINQPQHF.

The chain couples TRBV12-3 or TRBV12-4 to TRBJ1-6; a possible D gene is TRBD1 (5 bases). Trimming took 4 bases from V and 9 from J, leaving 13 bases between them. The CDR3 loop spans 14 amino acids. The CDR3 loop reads CASSWDSTSSPLHF. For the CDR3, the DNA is TGTGCCAGCAGTTGGGACTCTACGTCTTCACCCCTCCACTTT.

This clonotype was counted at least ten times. In DNA form, the CDR3 reads TGTGCCAGCAGCGTAGTTCGAGCGGGGGACGTCGAAGAGACCCAGTACTTC. It is translated as CASSVVRAGDVEETQYF. The V gene is TRBV9, the J gene TRBJ2-5; 8 nucleotides match TRBD2. CDR1 is SGDLS and CDR2 is YYNGEE in the germline V gene. The trim removed 0 bases at V and 3 bases at J, leaving 10 bases unmatched. The CDR3 loop spans 17 amino acids.

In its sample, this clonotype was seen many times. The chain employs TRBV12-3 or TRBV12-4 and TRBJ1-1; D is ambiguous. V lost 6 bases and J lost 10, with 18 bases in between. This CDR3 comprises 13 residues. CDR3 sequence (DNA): TGTGCCAGCAGCCAAGTCAGCAGTGTCTCAGCTTTCTTT. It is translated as CASSQVSSVSAFF.

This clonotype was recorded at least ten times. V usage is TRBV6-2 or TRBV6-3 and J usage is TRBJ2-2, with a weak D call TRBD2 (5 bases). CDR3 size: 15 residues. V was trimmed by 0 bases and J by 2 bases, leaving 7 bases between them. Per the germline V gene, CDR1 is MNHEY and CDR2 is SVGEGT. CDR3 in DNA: TGTGCCAGCAGTTACTCAGCGGATAACACCGGGGAGCTGTTTTTT. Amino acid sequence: CASSYSADNTGELFF.

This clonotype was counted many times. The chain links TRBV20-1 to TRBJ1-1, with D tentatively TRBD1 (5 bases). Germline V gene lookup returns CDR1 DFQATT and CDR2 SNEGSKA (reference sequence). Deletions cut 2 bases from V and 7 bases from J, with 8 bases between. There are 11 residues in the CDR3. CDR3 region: CSARPDSEAFF. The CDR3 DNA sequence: TGCAGTGCTAGACCAGACAGTGAAGCTTTCTTT.

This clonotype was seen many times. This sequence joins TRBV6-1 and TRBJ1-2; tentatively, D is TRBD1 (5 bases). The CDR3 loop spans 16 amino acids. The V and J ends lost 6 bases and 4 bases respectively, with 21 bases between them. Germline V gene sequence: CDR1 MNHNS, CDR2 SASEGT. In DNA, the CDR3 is TGTGCCAGCAGCCACTTGCTTGGGCAGGGCCTCTATGGCTACACCTTC. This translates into CASSHLLGQGLYGYTF.

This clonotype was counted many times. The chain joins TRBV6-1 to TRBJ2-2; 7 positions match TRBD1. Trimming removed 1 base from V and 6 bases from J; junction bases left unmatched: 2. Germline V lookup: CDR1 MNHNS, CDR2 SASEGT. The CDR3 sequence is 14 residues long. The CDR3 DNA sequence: TGTGCCAGCAGTGAAGTCGGGACAGCCGGGGAGCTGTTTTTT. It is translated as CASSEVGTAGELFF.

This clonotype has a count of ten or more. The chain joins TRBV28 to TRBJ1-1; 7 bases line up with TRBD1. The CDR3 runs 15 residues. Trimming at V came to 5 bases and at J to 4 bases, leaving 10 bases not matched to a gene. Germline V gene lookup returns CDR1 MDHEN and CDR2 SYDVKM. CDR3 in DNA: TGTGCCAGCAGTCCTCCGACAGGGTTCGGCACTGAAGCTTTCTTT. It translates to CASSPPTGFGTEAFF.

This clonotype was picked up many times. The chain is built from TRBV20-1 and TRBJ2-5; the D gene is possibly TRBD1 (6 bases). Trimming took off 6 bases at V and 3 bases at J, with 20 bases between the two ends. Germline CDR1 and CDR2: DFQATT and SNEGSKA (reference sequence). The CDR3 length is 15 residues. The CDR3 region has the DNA TGCAGTGCCCCGACCCGGCGGCAGGGGAAAGAGACCCAGTACTTC. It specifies CSAPTRRQGKETQYF.

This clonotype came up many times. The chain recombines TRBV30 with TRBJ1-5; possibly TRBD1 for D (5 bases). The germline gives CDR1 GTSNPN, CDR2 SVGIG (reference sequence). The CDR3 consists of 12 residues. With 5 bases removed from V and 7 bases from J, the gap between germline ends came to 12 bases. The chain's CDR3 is CAWGQGHQPQHF. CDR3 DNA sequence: TGTGCCTGGGGGCAGGGTCACCAGCCCCAGCATTTT.